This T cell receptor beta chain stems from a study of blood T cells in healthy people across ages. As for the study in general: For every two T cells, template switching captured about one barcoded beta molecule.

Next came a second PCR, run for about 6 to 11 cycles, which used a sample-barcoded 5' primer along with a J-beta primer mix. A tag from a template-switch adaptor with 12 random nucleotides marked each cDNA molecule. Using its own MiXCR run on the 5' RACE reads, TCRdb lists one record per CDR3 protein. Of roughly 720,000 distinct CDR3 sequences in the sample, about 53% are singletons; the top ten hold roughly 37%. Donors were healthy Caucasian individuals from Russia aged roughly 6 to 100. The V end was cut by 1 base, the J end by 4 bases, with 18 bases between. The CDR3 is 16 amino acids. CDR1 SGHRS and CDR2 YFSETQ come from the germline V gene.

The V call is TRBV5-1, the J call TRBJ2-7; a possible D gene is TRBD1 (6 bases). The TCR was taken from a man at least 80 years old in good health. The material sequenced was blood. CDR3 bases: TGCGCCAGCAGCTTGTTTGGGACACCTGGACAGTACGAGCAGTACTTC. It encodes CASSLFGTPGQYEQYF.